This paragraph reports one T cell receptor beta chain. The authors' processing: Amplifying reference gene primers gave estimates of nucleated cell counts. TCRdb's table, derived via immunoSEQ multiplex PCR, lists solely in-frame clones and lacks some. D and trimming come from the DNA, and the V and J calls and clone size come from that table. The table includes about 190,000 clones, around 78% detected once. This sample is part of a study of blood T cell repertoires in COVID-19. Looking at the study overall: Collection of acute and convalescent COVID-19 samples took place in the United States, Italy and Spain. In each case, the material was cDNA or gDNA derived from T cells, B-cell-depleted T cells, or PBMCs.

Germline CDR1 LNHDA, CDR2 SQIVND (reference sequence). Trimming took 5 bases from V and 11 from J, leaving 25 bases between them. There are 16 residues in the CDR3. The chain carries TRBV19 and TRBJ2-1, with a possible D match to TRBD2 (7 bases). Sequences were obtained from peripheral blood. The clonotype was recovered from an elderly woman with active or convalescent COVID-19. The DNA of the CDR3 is TGTGCCAGTAGTCCGCAGGGTCGGGGGGCTATATCGCAGCAGTTCTTC. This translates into CASSPQGRGAISQQFF.